This TCR beta chain is drawn from a study of T cell responses to AZD1222 COVID-19 vaccine. V lost 1 base and J 2 bases, leaving 12 bases between the germline ends. Germline V lookup: CDR1 SGHTA, CDR2 FQGNSA. This CDR3 is 15 amino acids long. Clones were sequenced by immunoSEQ multiplex PCR, and TCRdb holds only the in-frame ones, with some missing. The sample yields about 84,000 clones, 80% to 90% seen once. The source was peripheral blood, collected 28 days after the second AZD1222 dose. The chain carries TRBV7-2 and TRBJ2-7; D is unresolved. This TCR derives from an adult who received the AZD1222 COVID-19 vaccine. The CDR3 sequence is CASSLVSGGAYEQYF. In nucleotides, the CDR3 is TGTGCCAGCAGCTTAGTTTCCGGCGGTGCCTACGAGCAGTACTTC.